The 23 T cell receptor beta chains given below trace back to one sample, sequenced in a study of beta chain features in type 1 diabetes. Expressed TCRB transcripts were sequenced after all isolated RNA was converted to cDNA. Generated by immunoSEQ multiplex PCR, the TCRdb table keeps only in-frame clones and is missing some. This table has 600,000 to 700,000 clones, roughly 12% appearing once. Regarding the study as a whole: There was a moderate but significant shortening of TCRB CDR3s in all four CD4+ subsets of Type 1 diabetes patients.

Their antigen targets remain unknown. The sequencing sample was made of naive CD4+ T cells from blood. The receptor set was obtained from a man aged 25-40 years with type 1 diabetes.

This chain joins TRBV5-4 and TRBJ2-1; D ambiguous. The CDR3 sequence is 13 residues long. Germline V lookup: CDR1 SGHNT, CDR2 YYREEE (reference sequence). V was trimmed by 2 bases and J by 2 bases, leaving 5 bases between them. In DNA, the CDR3 is TGTGCCAGCAGCTTAACAGCCTACAATGAGCAGTTCTTC. Translation: CASSLTAYNEQFF.

The chain carries TRBV11-1 and TRBJ1-6; no definite D call. The CDR3 spans 14 residues. With 3 bases removed from V and 5 bases from J, the gap between germline ends came to 8 bases. CDR1 and CDR2 (germline): SGHAT, FQDESV (reference sequence). DNA of the CDR3: TGTGCCAGCAGCTTCCGGACGGATAATTCACCCCTCCACTTT. This gives the protein CASSFRTDNSPLHF.

This clone was seen only a few times. The CDR3 sequence is CASSQAAGTETYEQYF. The CDR3 coding sequence is TGTGCCAGCAGCCAAGCGGCGGGGACGGAGACCTACGAGCAGTACTTC. This rearrangement joins TRBV4-2 to TRBJ2-7; the D gene is possibly TRBD2 (6 bases). Germline V gene lookup returns CDR1 LGHNA and CDR2 YNFKEQ. The CDR3 has 16 residues. With 1 base removed from V and 2 bases from J, the gap between germline ends came to 15 bases.

The CDR3 region has the DNA TGTGCCAGCAGCTTAACCAGGCTTAACAATGAGCAGTTCTTC. This gives the protein CASSLTRLNNEQFF. The chain recombines TRBV7-3 with TRBJ2-1; D is ambiguous. The V end lost 0 bases, the J end lost 5 bases, and 8 bases lay between the germline ends. Germline values: CDR1 SGHTA, CDR2 FQGTGA. CDR3 size: 14 residues.

The table lists this clone with a few counts. This chain connects TRBV2 to TRBJ1-5; 11 nucleotides match TRBD1. CDR1 and CDR2 from the germline V gene are SNHLY and FYNNEI. The V segment lost 5 bases and the J segment 9 bases; nucleotides outside the gene matches: 9. There are 15 residues in the CDR3. For the CDR3, the DNA is TGTGCCAGCAGTCCCGGGACAGGGGGAGGCGGGCCCCAGCATTTT. Translated, it gives CASSPGTGGGGPQHF. Filled out from reference TRBV2 and TRBJ1-5, the complete variable domain reads EPEVTQTPSHQVTQMGQEVILRCVPISNHLYFYWYRQILGQKVEFLVSFYNNEISEKSEIFDDQFSVERPDGSNFTLKIRSTKLEDSAMYFCASSPGTGGGGPQHFGDGTRLSIL.

The chain links TRBV21-1 to TRBJ2-5; the table's D gene call, TRBD2, was not cross checked with the DNA. TRBV21-1 is noted as a pseudogene. CDR3 length: 15 amino acids. The CDR3 spells CASARRLAPQETQYF. In nucleotides, the CDR3 is TGTGCCTCAGCCCGTCGACTAGCACCCCAAGAGACCCAGTACTTC.

The chain couples TRBV18 to TRBJ2-2; 7 positions agree with TRBD1. The ends lost 3 bases at V and 7 bases at J; junction bases unmatched: 8. CDR3 length: 15 residues. Looked up from germline, CDR1 is KGHSH and CDR2 is LQKENI. The CDR3: CASSPPNRGVGELFF. The CDR3 DNA sequence: TGTGCCAGCTCACCGCCGAACAGGGGCGTCGGGGAGCTGTTTTTT.

The chain carries TRBV2 and TRBJ2-3, with 8 bases identical to TRBD2. The germline CDR1 and CDR2 sequences are SNHLY and FYNNEI. This CDR3 comprises 15 residues. The V gene end was trimmed by 7 bases and the J gene end by 4 bases; junction bases not matched to a gene: 10. CDR3 loop: CASIRSGGQADTQYF. DNA of the CDR3: TGTGCCAGCATCAGGTCGGGGGGGCAAGCAGATACGCAGTATTTT.

In this sample, this clone turned up a few times. V and J are TRBV10-3 and TRBJ2-3; 8 positions agree with TRBD1. Trimming took 5 bases from V and 5 from J; bases not matched to a gene: 9. In germline, CDR1 is ENHRY, CDR2 SYGVKD. The CDR3 is 15 residues long. DNA for the CDR3: TGTGCCATCAGTTTTGCTACAGGGGGTGAAGATACGCAGTATTTT. This translates into CAISFATGGEDTQYF.

The table lists this clone with a few counts. The chain recombines TRBV5-4 with TRBJ2-5, with 10 bases fitting TRBD1. This CDR3 has 15 residues. Germline lookup yields CDR1 SGHNT and CDR2 YYREEE (reference sequence). V trimming: 0 bases; J trimming: 4 bases; junction bases outside the gene matches: 3. The CDR3 protein is CASSLGQGARETQYF. In DNA form, the CDR3 reads TGTGCCAGCAGCTTGGGACAGGGGGCGCGAGAGACCCAGTACTTC. The complete variable domain, with remaining parts taken from reference TRBV5-4 and TRBJ2-5, reads ETGVTQSPTHLIKTRGQQVTLRCSSQSGHNTVSWYQQALGQGPQFIFQYYREEENGRGNFPPRFSGLQFPNYSSELNVNALELDDSALYLCASSLGQGARETQYFGPGTRLLVL.

This clone came up a few times. The rearrangement links TRBV4-2 to TRBJ2-6, with a tentative D call TRBD2 (6 bases). Trimming removed 0 bases at V and 0 bases at J, with 18 bases between. Germline values: CDR1 LGHNA, CDR2 YNFKEQ. There are 20 residues in the CDR3. The CDR3 coding sequence is TGTGCCAGCAGCCAAGATTGGATCGGGACTGAACCCTCTGGGGCCAACGTCCTGACTTTC. Protein product: CASSQDWIGTEPSGANVLTF.

This clone was seen a handful of times. V and J are TRBV30 and TRBJ2-6; D remains ambiguous. The CDR3 runs to 15 residues. CDR1 GTSNPN and CDR2 SVGIG come from the germline V gene (reference sequence). V was pared by 0 bases and J by 2 bases, with 8 bases between. The CDR3 loop reads CAWSVGQAGANVLTF. The CDR3 nucleotides read TGTGCCTGGAGTGTAGGGCAGGCTGGGGCCAACGTCCTGACTTTC.

This chain links TRBV19 with TRBJ1-1, with D maybe TRBD1 (5 bases). V was pared by 4 bases and J by 8 bases, with 14 bases between. Germline-derived CDR1 and CDR2 are LNHDA and SQIVND (reference sequence). The CDR3 sequence is 13 residues long. CDR3 amino acids: CASSKLQVFEAFF. The CDR3 bases are TGTGCCAGTAGTAAACTACAGGTCTTCGAAGCTTTCTTT.

This clone was detected a few times. The gene calls are TRBV11-3 and TRBJ2-1; D gene ambiguous. CDR1 is SGHNT, CDR2 YENEEA, per germline. Trimming took off 0 bases at V and 6 bases at J, with 15 bases between the two ends. The CDR3 is 16 residues long. In nucleotides, the CDR3 is TGTGCCAGCAGCTTAGATCAGAGCGTGGGGATCAATGAGCAGTTCTTC. Encoded protein: CASSLDQSVGINEQFF.

The chain uses TRBV7-2 and TRBJ2-1, with TRBD1 matching 9 bases. The length of the CDR3 is 14 residues. From germline, CDR1 is SGHTA and CDR2 FQGNSA. V gave up 7 bases and J gave up 4 bases; unmatched junction bases: 5. The CDR3 protein is CASNSDRGYNEQFF. The CDR3 nucleotides are TGTGCCAGCAACTCTGACAGGGGGTACAATGAGCAGTTCTTC.

This clone was seen more than once but under ten times. The chain uses TRBV7-9 and TRBJ1-2; D may be TRBD1 (5 bases). Germline V gene sequence: CDR1 SEHNR, CDR2 FQNEAQ (reference sequence). The CDR3 spans 15 residues. V gave up 1 base and J gave up 6 bases, with 15 bases separating them. The CDR3 DNA reads as TGTGCCAGCAGCTTAGGAGACAGCGGGGGAGATGGCTACACCTTC. Amino acids: CASSLGDSGGDGYTF.

The V call is TRBV7-2, the J call TRBJ1-6; no reliable D call. The CDR3 is made up of 17 amino acids. Germline assignment: CDR1 SGHTA and CDR2 FQGNSA. V lost 4 bases and J 1 base, leaving 14 bases between the germline ends. In DNA form, the CDR3 reads TGTGCCAGCAGCTCGAATGCTGTTGGGTCCTATAATTCACCCCTCCACTTT. Translated: CASSSNAVGSYNSPLHF.

This clone has just a few counts. The chain has TRBV11-2 and TRBJ1-6; possibly TRBD1 for D (5 bases). The CDR3 has 16 amino acids. Germline CDR1 is SGHAT and CDR2 is FQNNGV. V dropped 3 bases and J dropped 5 bases, with 14 bases sitting between them. The CDR3 DNA follows: TGTGCCAGCAGCTTTCAGGCAGGGCGGAATAATTCACCCCTCCACTTT. Encoded protein: CASSFQAGRNNSPLHF.

This clone was counted only a few times. The chain recombines TRBV4-3 with TRBJ1-5; D possibly corresponds to TRBD1 (6 bases). This CDR3 comprises 16 residues. Deletions cut 0 bases from V and 4 bases from J, with 13 bases between. Germline V CDR1 and CDR2: LGHNA, YSLEER. The CDR3 here is CASSQESQGRNQPQHF. DNA of the CDR3: TGCGCCAGCAGCCAAGAATCACAGGGAAGGAATCAGCCCCAGCATTTT.

This chain uses TRBV11-2 with TRBJ2-5; 7 bases line up with TRBD2. The V gene end was trimmed by 2 bases and the J gene end by 7 bases; junction bases not matched to a gene: 7. From germline, CDR1 is SGHAT and CDR2 FQNNGV. This CDR3 spans 14 amino acids. CDR3 protein: CASSLREGEGTQYF. The CDR3 DNA reads as TGTGCCAGCAGCTTAAGGGAGGGTGAGGGGACCCAGTACTTC.

This clone was counted between two and nine times. Other DNA sequences within the sample encode an identical CDR3. The chain carries TRBV7-2 and TRBJ2-3, with D perhaps matching TRBD2 (5 bases). The CDR3 has 13 amino acids. Between the trimmed V and J ends, which lost 6 bases and 3 bases, there was a span of 10 bases. Germline loops: CDR1 SGHTA, CDR2 FQGNSA. The CDR3 here is CASSPPGTDTQYF. CDR3 DNA sequence: TGTGCCAGCAGTCCCCCGGGAACAGATACGCAGTATTTT.

The chain is built from TRBV6-1 and TRBJ2-5; TRBD1 matches at 8 bases. Trimming at V came to 6 bases and at J to 2 bases, leaving 2 bases not matched to a gene. Germline values: CDR1 MNHNS, CDR2 SASEGT. This CDR3 is built from 13 residues. The CDR3 protein is CASRTGVQETQYF. CDR3 bases: TGTGCCAGCAGGACAGGGGTACAAGAGACCCAGTACTTC.

This clone was recorded a few times. This chain connects TRBV9 to TRBJ2-1, with 10 positions matching TRBD1. V lost 3 bases and J lost 3; bases outside the gene matches: 6. Germline CDR1 is SGDLS and CDR2 is YYNGEE. This CDR3 spans 16 amino acids. Here the CDR3 DNA reads TGTGCCAGCAGCGCTGGACAGGGGGTTAACTACAATGAGCAGTTCTTC. Its protein product is CASSAGQGVNYNEQFF.